The clone carrying this T cell receptor beta chain appeared many times. What it recognizes is unknown. A total of 2 million PBMCs stored at -80 degrees C provided the unsorted libraries. The data stem from a study of neurological immune-mediated disorders. Whole-study findings and limits: The greatest TCR clonal expansion occurred in HTLV-1-associated myelopathy and the least in multiple sclerosis, which fell below healthy controls.

Per germline, CDR1 ENHRY and CDR2 SYGVKD. The CDR3 totals 16 residues. Deletions cut 4 bases from V and 2 bases from J, with 18 bases between. By 5'RACE with 10-nucleotide random UMIs, the cDNA was made. TCRdb passed the 5' RACE reads through MiXCR, listing each CDR3 protein once. The table records more than 45,000 distinct CDR3 sequences, roughly 4.3% of them present only once. This clonotype was obtained from a man in his fifties or sixties with multiple sclerosis. The source material was PBMCs. The genes are TRBV10-3 and TRBJ2-7; maybe TRBD1 (6 bases). CDR3 sequence (DNA): TGTGCCATCAGTGTATCCGGGACAACCTCAACCTACGAGCAGTACTTC. Translation: CAISVSGTTSTYEQYF.